The 17 T cell receptor beta chains below come from one sample, sequenced in a study of beta chain features in type 1 diabetes. What was sequenced were expressed TCRB transcripts, since all of the isolated RNA had been reverse transcribed. TCRdb's table, derived via immunoSEQ multiplex PCR, lists solely in-frame clones and lacks some. The data show under 550,000 clones, about an eighth seen once. The sequencing sample was made of naive CD4+ T cells from blood. Every receptor here comes from a woman between 18 and 29 years old in good health.

The J gene is TRBJ1-2, the V gene TRBV7-9; D may be TRBD1 (5 bases). The germline CDR1 and CDR2 sequences are SEHNR and FQNEAQ (reference sequence). CDR3 length equals 13 residues. V was pared by 5 bases and J by 6 bases, with 13 bases between. CDR3 in amino acids: CASSPYGGNGYTF. CDR3 DNA sequence: TGTGCCAGCAGCCCATACGGGGGAAATGGCTACACCTTC.

This clone was counted a few times. The chain couples TRBV7-9 to TRBJ2-2; D uncertain. Per the germline V gene, CDR1 is SEHNR and CDR2 is FQNEAQ (reference sequence). This CDR3 is built from 16 residues. V dropped 3 bases and J dropped 1 base, with 12 bases sitting between them. CDR3 amino acids: CASSFSRAVNTGELFF. The CDR3 DNA reads TGTGCCAGCAGCTTCAGTCGGGCAGTGAACACCGGGGAGCTGTTTTTT.

This chain links TRBV18 with TRBJ1-1, with 8 bases fitting TRBD1. The CDR3 spans 17 residues. Trimming cost V 2 bases and J 0 bases; bases outside gene matches: 8. CDR1 KGHSH and CDR2 LQKENI come from the germline V gene. CDR3 in DNA: TGTGCCAGCTCACCAGCACAGGGGGGGCCCATGAACACTGAAGCTTTCTTT. This sequence encodes CASSPAQGGPMNTEAFF.

This clone was observed at least ten times. The chain joins TRBV13 to TRBJ2-5; 7 positions agree with TRBD1. CDR1 is PRHDT and CDR2 is FYEKMQ in the germline V gene (reference sequence). The CDR3 covers 14 residues. V shed 5 bases, J shed 5 bases, and the junction held 8 bases outside the gene matches. CDR3 coding DNA: TGTGCCAGCAGCAGGGGGCGCTTCGTGGAGACCCAGTACTTC. Residues: CASSRGRFVETQYF.

The V call is TRBV6-5, the J call TRBJ1-2; D is undetermined. Germline V gene data show CDR1 as MNHEY and CDR2 as SVGAGI. This CDR3 has 15 amino acids. V was cut by 5 bases and J by 4 bases, with 17 bases left in between. The CDR3 protein is CASSTSGLYFYGYTF. Written as DNA, the CDR3 is TGTGCCAGCAGTACATCTGGGCTGTACTTCTATGGCTACACCTTC.

This clone has more than one count but fewer than ten. This chain connects TRBV18 to TRBJ2-7; 8 bases map to TRBD2. The V gene's germline CDR1 is KGHSH and CDR2 LQKENI. The CDR3 extends over 14 amino acids. V shed 3 bases, J shed 2 bases, and the junction held 3 bases outside the gene matches. The CDR3 DNA reads TGTGCCAGCTCACCGCCCGGGGGGGCCTACGAGCAGTACGTC. Translated: CASSPPGGAYEQYV.

This clone came up a few times. The V call is TRBV5-1, the J call TRBJ2-1; D gene uncertain. CDR1 and CDR2 (germline): SGHRS, YFSETQ. V lost 0 bases to trimming and J lost 0 bases, with 7 bases between them. CDR3 size: 15 residues. CDR3 DNA sequence: TGCGCCAGCAGCTTGGATGGATTCTCCTACAATGAGCAGTTCTTC. Translating gives CASSLDGFSYNEQFF. The full variable domain, its missing parts supplied by reference TRBV5-1 and TRBJ2-1, is KAGVTQTPRYLIKTRGQQVTLSCSPISGHRSVSWYQQTPGQGLQFLFEYFSETQRNKGNFPGRFSGRQFSNSRSEMNVSTLELGDSALYLCASSLDGFSYNEQFFGPGTRLTVL.

In this sample, this clone turned up a few times. V is TRBV11-1 and J is TRBJ2-1, with 12 bases fitting TRBD2. Per the germline V gene, CDR1 is SGHAT and CDR2 is FQDESV (reference sequence). V lost 5 bases to trimming and J lost 7 bases; unmatched junction nucleotides: 6. The CDR3 consists of 15 residues. Here the CDR3 DNA reads TGTGCCAGCAGCCGACTAGCGGGGGTAGGGAATGAGCAGTTCTTC. Amino acids: CASSRLAGVGNEQFF.

This clone was picked up a small number of times. The chain has TRBV5-4 and TRBJ2-3, with TRBD2 matching 8 bases. Germline V gene sequence: CDR1 SGHNT, CDR2 YYREEE (reference sequence). With 4 bases clipped from V and 5 bases from J, the junction kept 12 bases outside the gene matches. This CDR3 contains 16 residues. CDR3 bases: TGTGCCAGCAGCGCCACTAGCGGTCTTAAGGGAGATACGCAGTATTTT. Protein product: CASSATSGLKGDTQYF.

The chain couples TRBV7-9 to TRBJ2-1, with D maybe TRBD1 (5 bases). Germline V gene data show CDR1 as SEHNR and CDR2 as FQNEAQ (reference sequence). This CDR3 contains 14 residues. With 2 bases removed from V and 9 bases from J, the gap between germline ends came to 14 bases. CDR3 protein: CASSLRGSLSEQFF. CDR3 coding DNA: TGTGCCAGCAGCTTAAGGGGCAGTCTCAGTGAGCAGTTCTTC.

The chain links TRBV6-5 to TRBJ1-3; no reliable D call. The germline gives CDR1 MNHEY, CDR2 SVGAGI. V was shortened by 0 bases and J by 0 bases, with 6 bases between the two germline ends. This CDR3 comprises 15 residues. CDR3 protein: CASSYSVGSGNTIYF. The CDR3 DNA is TGTGCCAGCAGTTACTCGGTGGGCTCTGGAAACACCATATATTTT.

In regard to this clone: Other nucleotide sequences from this sample produce the same CDR3. V and J are TRBV5-1 and TRBJ2-5; tentatively, D is TRBD2 (5 bases). The V end was cut by 5 bases, the J end by 4 bases, with 6 bases between. Germline V gives CDR1 SGHRS, CDR2 YFSETQ. The CDR3 spans 11 residues. The CDR3 spells CASREGETQYF. For the CDR3, the DNA is TGCGCCAGCAGAGAGGGAGAGACCCAGTACTTC.

This clone turned up a few times. The gene calls are TRBV19 and TRBJ1-1; no clear D. Trimming left V 3 bases short and J 1 base short, with 15 bases between. The length of the CDR3 is 16 residues. Per germline, CDR1 LNHDA and CDR2 SQIVND (reference sequence). This CDR3 reads CASSILRQRANTEAFF. CDR3 DNA sequence: TGTGCCAGTAGTATTCTCCGGCAGCGGGCGAACACTGAAGCTTTCTTT.

This clone has just a few counts. The V and J genes are TRBV30 and TRBJ2-7, with D unclear. Between the trimmed V and J ends, which lost 2 bases and 2 bases, there was a span of 4 bases. This CDR3 is 11 amino acids long. In germline, CDR1 is GTSNPN, CDR2 SVGIG (reference sequence). This chain's CDR3 is CAWSLTYEQYF. The CDR3 DNA is TGTGCCTGGAGTTTAACCTACGAGCAGTACTTC.

The chain is built from TRBV18 and TRBJ2-1; the D is unclear. Between the trimmed V and J ends, which lost 6 bases and 9 bases, there was a span of 15 bases. Germline assignment: CDR1 KGHSH and CDR2 LQKENI. The CDR3 length is 13 residues. CDR3 loop: CASSPTPPREQFF. The CDR3, as DNA: TGTGCCAGCTCTCCGACCCCTCCGCGTGAGCAGTTCTTC. The full variable domain, completed using reference TRBV18 and TRBJ2-1, is NAGVMQNPRHLVRRRGQEARLRCSPMKGHSHVYWYRQLPEEGLKFMVYLQKENIIDESGMPKERFSAEFPKEGPSILRIQQVVRGDSAAYFCASSPTPPREQFFGPGTRLTVL.

This clone was picked up a small number of times. V gene TRBV5-4 combines with J gene TRBJ2-7; D tentatively fits TRBD1 or TRBD2 (5 bases each). With 4 bases removed from V and 3 bases from J, the gap between germline ends came to 29 bases. The CDR3 sequence is 19 residues long. Germline CDR1 reads SGHNT; CDR2 reads YYREEE (reference sequence). Here the CDR3 DNA reads TGTGCCAGCAGCGGGGGAACCGGGACCGGGCTTCGAAGGCGCTACGAGCAGTACTTC. The encoded protein is CASSGGTGTGLRRRYEQYF.

In its sample, this clone was seen a few times. J is TRBJ2-1 and V is TRBV27; 8 nucleotides match TRBD1. Unmatched junction bases numbered 4, after V lost 3 bases and J lost 6 bases. Germline CDR1 MNHEY, CDR2 SMNVEV (reference sequence). CDR3 size: 14 residues. This CDR3 is CASSFNQGANEQFF. The CDR3 coding sequence is TGTGCCAGCAGTTTCAACCAGGGGGCCAATGAGCAGTTCTTC.